This entry lists 27 T cell receptor beta chains sequenced from one sample in a study. TCRdb passed the 5' RACE reads through MiXCR, listing each CDR3 protein once. Of around 43,000 distinct CDR3 sequences in the sample, over 15% were seen once. What was sequenced was naive CD4+ T cells sorted from a lymph node. As to subset: naive CD4+ T cells, CD4+CD45RA+CD25-. The source is a female donor with breast cancer.

The chain joins TRBV5-1 to TRBJ2-5; TRBD2 agrees at 7 bases. The V and J ends lost 3 bases and 0 bases, in that order; junction bases with no gene match: 8. The CDR3 sequence is 16 residues long. From germline, CDR1 is SGHRS and CDR2 YFSETQ. The DNA of the CDR3 is TGCGCCAGCAGCTCCAGGGTAGCGGGCAACCAAGAGACCCAGTACTTC. It specifies CASSSRVAGNQETQYF.

By share, this clonotype counts as medium-sized. This sequence joins TRBV7-3 and TRBJ2-3; D unclear. Germline lookup yields CDR1 SGHTA and CDR2 FQGTGA. Deletions cut 4 bases from V and 8 bases from J, with 13 bases between. CDR3 length: 13 amino acids. The CDR3 bases are TGTGCCAGCAGCTCCTCCCACAAGAGTACGCAGTATTTT. It specifies CASSSSHKSTQYF.

This clonotype was found a few times. The gene calls are TRBV2 and TRBJ2-5; 8 bases line up with TRBD2. J lost 6 bases, V lost 6 bases, and 9 bases had no gene match. CDR3 length: 14 residues. CDR1 is SNHLY and CDR2 is FYNNEI in the germline V gene. The CDR3 DNA reads as TGTGCCAGCAGAGACATGAGCGGGGGAAAGACCCAGTACTTC. Its protein is CASRDMSGGKTQYF.

This clonotype appeared many times. The CDR3 loop is CSAARTGGHYEQYF. CDR3 coding DNA: TGCAGTGCGGCCCGGACAGGGGGGCACTACGAGCAGTACTTC. This chain joins TRBV20-1 and TRBJ2-7; the match to TRBD1 covers 10 bases. Per germline, CDR1 DFQATT and CDR2 SNEGSKA (reference sequence). The junction had 8 bases not matched to a gene; V was cut back by 6 bases and J by 3 bases. The CDR3 has 14 residues.

Remarks on this clonotype: This may stem from a read error, because a much larger clone lies one nucleotide away. V and J are TRBV6-2 or TRBV6-3 and TRBJ2-7; either TRBD1 or TRBD2 may fit D (7 bases each). There are 14 residues in the CDR3. Germline CDR1 reads MNHEY; CDR2 reads SVGEGT. Here the CDR3 reads CASTLRGGTYEQHF. The CDR3 DNA sequence: TGTGCCAGCACCCTCAGGGGGGGAACCTACGAGCAGCACTTC.

Points on this clonotype: The CDR3 does not end in the conserved phenylalanine or tryptophan, so this is likely a read error. The chain uses TRBV5-6 and TRBJ2-7; D call uncertain. Trimming removed 4 bases at V and 5 bases at J, with 13 bases between. CDR3 length: 13 residues. Germline CDR1 is SGHDT and CDR2 is YYEEEE. CDR3 sequence: CASSPAGLNEQYL. The CDR3 bases are TGTGCCAGCAGCCCGGCCGGCCTCAACGAGCAGTACCTC.

This clonotype was seen more than once but under ten times. The V and J genes are TRBV7-4 and TRBJ1-5; 9 bases are shared with TRBD1. This CDR3 contains 16 residues. Germline V gives CDR1 SGHVT, CDR2 SQSDAQ. J gave up 3 bases and V 5 bases, and 8 bases lay outside the gene matches. The CDR3 bases are TGTGCCAGCAGCCCCCGGGACAGGGAACCCAATCAGCCCCAGCATTTT. It codes for CASSPRDREPNQPQHF.

In the case of this clonotype: A much more abundant neighbour one base away suggests this may be a read error. V gene TRBV7-3 combines with J gene TRBJ1-6, with D uncertain. CDR3 length: 15 residues. The germline V gene encodes CDR1 SGHTA and CDR2 FQGTGA. The CDR3 reads CASSLNTGDNSLLHF. The CDR3 DNA follows: TGTGCCAGCAGCTTAAATACCGGGGATAATTCACTCCTCCACTTT. The full variable domain, with the rest looked up from reference TRBV7-3 and TRBJ1-6, is GAGVSQTPSNKVTEKGKYVELRCDPISGHTALYWYRQSLGQGPEFLIYFQGTGAADDSGLPNDRFFAVRPEGSVSTLKIQRTERGDSAVYLCASSLNTGDNSLLHFGNGTRLTVT.

At least ten counts were recorded for this clonotype. V and J are TRBV6-5 and TRBJ2-3; D is undetermined. The CDR3 consists of 14 residues. Trimming pared 2 bases from V and 1 base from J, leaving 7 bases between. Germline values: CDR1 MNHEY, CDR2 SVGAGI. The CDR3 protein is CASSYNPGTDTQYF. CDR3 sequence (DNA): TGTGCCAGCAGTTACAATCCGGGCACAGATACGCAGTATTTT.

The chain carries TRBV5-1 and TRBJ2-5; maybe TRBD2 (5 bases). Germline V gives CDR1 SGHRS, CDR2 YFSETQ. Trimming took 6 bases from V and 2 from J, leaving 11 bases between them. The CDR3 length is 13 residues. The CDR3 DNA reads as TGCGCCAGCAACGGGAATGTGCAAGAGACCCAGTACTTC. It yields the protein CASNGNVQETQYF. The entire variable domain, with the rest obtained from reference TRBV5-1 and TRBJ2-5, is as follows: KAGVTQTPRYLIKTRGQQVTLSCSPISGHRSVSWYQQTPGQGLQFLFEYFSETQRNKGNFPGRFSGRQFSNSRSEMNVSTLELGDSALYLCASNGNVQETQYFGPGTRLLVL.

This clonotype was observed a handful of times. This chain joins TRBV9 and TRBJ2-1; 8 bases match TRBD2. The V gene's germline CDR1 is SGDLS and CDR2 YYNGEE. The V gene end was trimmed by 3 bases and the J gene end by 5 bases; junction bases not matched to a gene: 7. This CDR3 is 15 amino acids long. CDR3 nucleotides: TGTGCCAGCAGCGCCCTGAGCGGGAGAGACAATGAGCAGTTCTTC. It is translated as CASSALSGRDNEQFF.

The J gene is TRBJ2-5, the V gene TRBV5-1, with D perhaps matching TRBD2 (6 bases). V lost 0 bases and J 2 bases, leaving 11 bases between the germline ends. Germline V CDR1 and CDR2: SGHRS, YFSETQ. The CDR3 is made up of 15 amino acids. The chain's CDR3 is CASSLVSGSQETQYF. As DNA, the CDR3 is TGCGCCAGCAGCTTGGTCAGCGGGTCGCAAGAGACCCAGTACTTC.

J is TRBJ1-6 and V is TRBV9, with a weak D call TRBD1 (6 bases). The germline V gene encodes CDR1 SGDLS and CDR2 YYNGEE. The CDR3 consists of 14 residues. The V end was cut by 3 bases, the J end by 7 bases, with 11 bases between. The CDR3 nucleotides read TGTGCCAGCAGCGCCAGGGGAGGAAATTCACCCCTCCACTTT. Amino acid sequence: CASSARGGNSPLHF.

This clonotype was counted between two and nine times. In nucleotides, the CDR3 is TGCGCCAGCAGCTTGGATCAGGGTAGGGCTGAAGCTTTCTTT. Encoded protein: CASSLDQGRAEAFF. V usage is TRBV5-1 and J usage is TRBJ1-1, with D perhaps matching TRBD1 (5 bases). CDR3 length equals 14 residues. V was trimmed by 0 bases and J by 6 bases, leaving 12 bases between them. CDR1 SGHRS and CDR2 YFSETQ come from the germline V gene.

This clonotype was observed a few times. This rearrangement joins TRBV29-1 to TRBJ1-2; D is unresolved. V lost 3 bases to trimming and J lost 0 bases, with 17 bases between them. This CDR3 has 16 residues. Germline CDR1 reads SQVTM; CDR2 reads ANQGSEA. CDR3 in DNA: TGCAGCGTTGACGGTGTAACGCAGGAGACTAACTATGGCTACACCTTC. It yields the protein CSVDGVTQETNYGYTF.

About this clonotype: Being one base from a much bigger clone, this may be a read error. J is TRBJ1-2 and V is TRBV3-1, with TRBD1 matching over 11 bases. Germline V gene lookup returns CDR1 LGHDT and CDR2 YNNKEL (reference sequence). V lost 0 bases and J lost 4; bases outside the gene matches: 4. This CDR3 is built from 16 residues. The chain's CDR3 is CASSQDRGQGAYGYTF. The CDR3, as DNA: TGTGCCAGCAGCCAAGATCGAGGACAGGGGGCCTATGGCTACACCTTC.

This clonotype was recorded a few times. The genes are TRBV6-2 or TRBV6-3 and TRBJ1-5, with a tentative D call TRBD1 (5 bases). The germline CDR1 and CDR2 sequences are MNHEY and SVGEGT. The CDR3 length is 14 residues. V was pared by 8 bases and J by 5 bases, with 16 bases between. For the CDR3, the DNA is TGTGCCAGCGGAACCGGGACGTATGATCAGCCCCAGCATTTT. Its translation: CASGTGTYDQPQHF.

The genes are TRBV28 and TRBJ1-5; D unresolved. CDR1 is MDHEN, CDR2 SYDVKM, per germline. Between the trimmed V and J ends, which lost 8 bases and 9 bases, there was a span of 17 bases. This CDR3 is built from 13 residues. In DNA form, the CDR3 reads TGTGCCAGCCATCGGACGGGAGAAGGGCCCCAGCATTTT. This gives the protein CASHRTGEGPQHF.

Comments on this clonotype: Since the CDR3 does not end with the conserved phenylalanine or tryptophan, this likely comes from a read error. The chain is built from TRBV19 and TRBJ2-3; TRBD2 aligns across 7 bases. There are 14 residues in the CDR3. Germline CDR1 LNHDA, CDR2 SQIVND (reference sequence). Trimming took 6 bases from V and 1 from J; bases not matched to a gene: 4. As DNA, the CDR3 is TGTGCCAGTAGCTCTAGCGGAGGCACAGATACGCAGTATTCT. Amino acids: CASSSSGGTDTQYS.

The CDR3 nucleotides read TGCAGCGTTGCGACAGGGAGACCCACAGATACGCAGTATTTT. It is translated as CSVATGRPTDTQYF. The V call is TRBV29-1, the J call TRBJ2-3; 7 bases are a match to TRBD1. The CDR3 runs 14 residues. The germline CDR1 and CDR2 sequences are SQVTM and ANQGSEA. V lost 4 bases, J lost 2 bases, and 6 bases stayed unmatched.

This clonotype has a count of ten or more. This chain uses TRBV10-3 with TRBJ2-5, with 15 nucleotides matching TRBD2. The CDR3 length is 16 residues. Germline assignment: CDR1 ENHRY and CDR2 SYGVKD. With V trimmed by 6 bases and J by 3 bases, 5 bases remained unmatched. Written as DNA, the CDR3 is TGTGCCATCAGGGCCGGGACTAGCGGGAGGAAAGAGACCCAGTACTTC. Amino acids: CAIRAGTSGRKETQYF.

Only a few counts were recorded for this clonotype. J is TRBJ1-6 and V is TRBV20-1; D unclear. Between the trimmed V and J ends, which lost 0 bases and 7 bases, there was a span of 13 bases. This CDR3 has 15 amino acids. Germline V gene lookup returns CDR1 DFQATT and CDR2 SNEGSKA (reference sequence). The DNA for the CDR3 is TGCAGTGCTAGAGATCGAACCATCGGGAATTCACCCCTCCACTTT. Translation: CSARDRTIGNSPLHF.

V is TRBV7-8 and J is TRBJ1-3; D call uncertain. CDR3 length equals 15 residues. V was pared by 6 bases and J by 8 bases, with 20 bases between. Germline CDR1 is SGHVS and CDR2 is FQNEAQ. The CDR3: CASSLTNGPKDTIYF. The CDR3, as DNA: TGTGCCAGCAGTCTTACCAACGGGCCAAAAGACACCATATATTTT.

This chain connects TRBV20-1 to TRBJ2-7; 8 bases line up with TRBD2. This CDR3 is 12 amino acids long. V trimming: 1 base; J trimming: 6 bases; junction bases outside the gene matches: 2. The V gene's germline CDR1 is DFQATT and CDR2 SNEGSKA (reference sequence). The CDR3 is CSARGRGGEQYF. The CDR3 DNA reads as TGCAGTGCTAGAGGCCGGGGGGGCGAGCAGTACTTC.

This clonotype was recorded many times. This sequence joins TRBV20-1 and TRBJ2-1; D remains unclear. Per the germline V gene, CDR1 is DFQATT and CDR2 is SNEGSKA (reference sequence). V gave up 4 bases and J gave up 9 bases, with 10 bases separating them. CDR3 length: 11 residues. CDR3 DNA sequence: TGCAGTGCTATGCGGCAGACTGAGCAGTTCTTC. Protein: CSAMRQTEQFF.

This clonotype was recorded a few times. This chain connects TRBV4-1 to TRBJ2-1; D possibly corresponds to TRBD2 (5 bases). V was trimmed by 0 bases and J by 5 bases, leaving 14 bases between them. CDR1 and CDR2 (germline): MGHRA, YSYEKL. The CDR3 length is 16 residues. CDR3 in amino acids: CASSQDTWTPNNEQFF. CDR3 in DNA: TGCGCCAGCAGCCAAGATACCTGGACTCCAAACAATGAGCAGTTCTTC.

The chain links TRBV3-1 to TRBJ2-7, with unresolved D. Germline loops: CDR1 LGHDT, CDR2 YNNKEL (reference sequence). The ends were cut back, 6 bases at V and 8 bases at J, with 20 bases in the middle. The CDR3 totals 14 residues. In DNA form, the CDR3 reads TGTGCCAGCAGTCGATCAGAGATTACGAAGAAGCAGTACTTC. It codes for CASSRSEITKKQYF.